This T cell receptor beta chain appears in the sequencing data of a study of CD8+ T cells in alopecia areata. As concerns this clone: Its antigen is still unknown.

The sample's treatment: oral pan-JAK inhibitor, 5-10 mg twice daily. Sorting separated CD4+ and CD8+ T cells out of PBMCs. The CDR3 extends over 15 amino acids. CDR1 is SEHNR, CDR2 FQNEAQ, per germline (reference sequence). J gave up 2 bases and V 6 bases, and 8 bases lay outside the gene matches. Extracted from the samples, RNA was reverse transcribed into cDNA to serve as the sequencing template. The protocol was immunoSEQ multiplex PCR, while the TCRdb copy is restricted to in-frame clones and leaves out a portion. The sample lists about 250,000 clones, roughly 63% occurring once. The study's findings and limits: Only one nonresponder was present, which leaves the link between baseline CD8+ expansion and response uncertain. Many expanded lesional clones stayed in scalp and blood while on tofacitinib. Under tofacitinib, fewer expanded CD8+ clones appeared among the top 100 scalp clones.

V is TRBV7-9 and J is TRBJ2-7, with 9 bases that match TRBD2. The TCR originated in a human donor with alopecia areata. The material sequenced was CD4+ T cells sorted from blood, taken at week 52, from a patient treated with tofacitinib. The CDR3 here is CASSNLAGRTYEQYF. The DNA for the CDR3 is TGTGCCAGCAGTAATCTAGCGGGGCGAACCTACGAGCAGTACTTC.